This T cell receptor beta chain emerged from a study of T cell repertoires in cytomegalovirus infection. Study details: Public TCR beta signatures were indicative of both CMV infection and a matching HLA type.

TCRdb ran MiXCR on the reads and lists one entry per CDR3 protein. Here the sample spans around 530,000 distinct CDR3 sequences, around 27% being singletons. The sequenced sample was PBMCs. The clonotype originates from a human donor in good health (CMV status not recorded). Some clones in this sample may be carry-over from other donors' samples.

The CDR3 is CASSEGLAVPRGEQYF. The CDR3 bases are TGTGCCAGCAGTGAGGGACTAGCGGTTCCAAGGGGCGAGCAGTACTTC. This chain joins TRBV6-5 and TRBJ2-7; the match to TRBD2 covers 11 bases. The CDR3 sequence is 16 residues long. Germline V gene lookup returns CDR1 MNHEY and CDR2 SVGAGI. The ends lost 5 bases at V and 6 bases at J; junction bases unmatched: 12.